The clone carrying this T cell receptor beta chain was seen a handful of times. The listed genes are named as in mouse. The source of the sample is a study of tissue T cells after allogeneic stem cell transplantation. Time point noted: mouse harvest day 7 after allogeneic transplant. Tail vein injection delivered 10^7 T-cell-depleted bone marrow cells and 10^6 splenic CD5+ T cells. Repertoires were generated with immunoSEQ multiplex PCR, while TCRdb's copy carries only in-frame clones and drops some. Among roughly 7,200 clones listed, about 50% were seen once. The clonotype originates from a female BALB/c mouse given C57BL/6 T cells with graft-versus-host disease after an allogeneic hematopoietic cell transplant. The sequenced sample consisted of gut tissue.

The CDR3 protein is CASSIAGQYTEVFF. Partial CDR3 DNA: TGTGCCAGCAGTATAGCAGGACAATACACAGAAGTCTTC. The J gene is TRBJ1-1, the V gene TRBV19, with a possible D match to TRBD1 (5 bases). Read sequence stops 1 residue before the CDR3 end, and the germline J gene provides the missing end. Germline V gene sequence: CDR1 FNHDT, CDR2 SITEND (reference sequence). V lost 0 bases to trimming and J lost 3 bases, with 9 bases between them. There are 14 residues in the CDR3. The full variable domain, completed using reference TRBV19 and TRBJ1-1, is GGIITQTPKFLIGQEGQKLTLKCQQNFNHDTMYWYRQDSGKGLRLIYYSITENDLQKGDLSEGYDASREKKSSFSLTVTSAQKNEMAVFLCASSIAGQYTEVFFGKGTRLTVV.